This T cell receptor (beta chain) was sequenced in a study of blood T cell repertoires in COVID-19. Overall study: The United States, Italy and Spain provided the acute and convalescent COVID-19 samples. PBMCs, B-cell-depleted T cells, or T cells were the source of the cDNA or gDNA that made up the material.

The Seattle site enrolled patients during active infection and followed them longitudinally. V was trimmed by 3 bases and J by 1 base, leaving 13 bases between them. Germline CDR1 LGHDT, CDR2 YNNKEL (reference sequence). The CDR3 has 17 residues. Assay used: immunoSEQ multiplex PCR; TCRdb lists only in-frame clones, some missing. The sample shows around 200,000 clones, 80% to 85% of them seen only once. This clonotype originated in a woman aged 40 to 50 with COVID-19, enrolled during active disease. The rearrangement joins TRBV3-1 (or the pseudogene TRBV3-2) to TRBJ1-6; unclear D gene. Sequenced: peripheral blood. This CDR3 reads CASSQFLGGSYNSPLHF. In DNA form, the CDR3 reads TGTGCCAGCAGCCAGTTTCTCGGCGGTTCCTATAATTCACCCCTCCACTTT.